This TCR beta chain stems from a study of cytomegalovirus exposure and HLA in healthy donors. Background on the study: HLA-typed donors were the source of 83 million or so unique TCRs, which an early data release held.

General study results and limits: Versus the approximately 700-donor mean, an Asian-associated ancestry cluster reportedly showed fewer N-insertions in a later analysis.

In germline, CDR1 is LGHNT, CDR2 FRNRAP. The CDR3 spans 18 residues. Trimming left V 10 bases short and J 0 bases short, with 26 bases between. Note on this clone: The antigen is unknown.

Use of 60 Vbeta and 13 Jbeta primers characterized the PCR. TCRdb keeps only in-frame clones here, not all; method: immunoSEQ multiplex PCR. The profile shows about 110,000 clones, around three quarters of them singletons. The receptor comes from a woman aged 18-35 years in good health and CMV-seropositive. The chain is built from TRBV12-5 and TRBJ2-3; D uncertain. Sequenced input: PBMCs. CDR3: CATSLTATADVSTDTQYF. The CDR3 DNA reads as TGTGCTACCTCTTTAACAGCAACGGCCGATGTTAGCACAGATACGCAGTATTTT.